This T cell receptor beta chain emerged from a study of T cells in Graves' hyperthyroidism and ophthalmopathy. Turning to the study itself: It was at initial diagnosis, before any treatment, that peripheral blood was collected.

From RNA transcripts, TCR beta CDR3 regions were amplified. Researchers ran a first-round RT-PCR on the TCR CDR3 using the HTBI primer set. TCRdb passed the multiplex PCR reads through MiXCR, listing each CDR3 protein once. The table shows hundreds of thousands of distinct CDR3 sequences, with around 14% occurring only once. Trimming took 6 bases from V and 2 from J; bases not matched to a gene: 8. The length of the CDR3 is 15 residues. Germline lookup yields CDR1 LNHDA and CDR2 SQIVND (reference sequence). This clonotype was seen repeatedly, ten times or more. The study left out patients who had uncontrolled infection, other autoimmune disease, pregnancy or lactation.

The chain joins TRBV19 to TRBJ1-1; 8 nucleotides align to TRBD1. This TCR was sampled from a woman aged 18-35 years with Graves' hyperthyroidism. The source material was blood. CDR3 in DNA: TGTGCCAGTAGCTTTTTTGGACAGGGAAACACTGAAGCTTTCTTT. Encoded protein: CASSFFGQGNTEAFF. The entire variable domain, with the rest obtained from reference TRBV19 and TRBJ1-1, is as follows: DGGITQSPKYLFRKEGQNVTLSCEQNLNHDAMYWYRQDPGQGLRLIYYSQIVNDFQKGDIAEGYSVSREKKESFPLTVTSAQKNPTAFYLCASSFFGQGNTEAFFGQGTRLTVV.